This T cell receptor beta chain was recorded in a study of cytomegalovirus exposure and HLA in healthy donors. The repertoire was sequenced with immunoSEQ multiplex PCR; TCRdb's copy has only in-frame clones and lacks some. The table includes about 130,000 clones, 89% detected once. Germline V lookup: CDR1 MDHEN, CDR2 SYDVKM. The CDR3 runs 12 residues. V was shortened by 3 bases and J by 9 bases, with 12 bases between the two germline ends. The sequence derives from a woman younger than 30 in good health and CMV-seropositive. The rearrangement links TRBV28 to TRBJ2-7; TRBD1 might be the D (6 bases). Sequenced: PBMCs. CDR3 coding DNA: TGTGCCAGCAGTTTGTCACAGGGCGGGCAGTACTTC. It is translated as CASSLSQGGQYF.